These 27 T cell receptor beta chains were all obtained from the same sample, sequenced in a study of patients and donors after allogeneic stem cell transplantation (dated by TCRdb to about 2020). Library prep was done by RT-PCR. Instrument used: NextSeq 550. The raw public reads went through TCRdb reprocessing: fastp at Q25, MiXCR clone calling, in-frame beta chains kept. Each entry merges the rows of one CDR3 protein and shows their most common DNA and genes. The sample records about 960,000 distinct CDR3 sequences, roughly 18% of which are singletons. Around 5.5% of the sample rests with the top ten. The sequenced material came from blood, either unsorted or a sorted T cell fraction (not recorded which). The receptors here all came from a human donor who was either an allogeneic HSCT recipient or a stem cell or donor lymphocyte infusion donor (not recorded which). It is not recorded whose cells these are; they may come from a transplant donor.

The rearrangement uses TRBV15 and TRBJ1-3; TRBD1 might be the D (6 bases). CDR1 is LNHNV, CDR2 YYDKDF, per germline (reference sequence). Between the trimmed V and J ends, which lost 6 bases and 0 bases, there was a span of 24 bases. The length of the CDR3 is 19 residues. The CDR3 bases are TGTGCCACCAGGACCCGGGACAACACTTATCGTAGCTCTGGAAACACCATATATTTT. It specifies CATRTRDNTYRSSGNTIYF. Based on the CDR3 plus reference TRBV15 and TRBJ1-3, the full variable domain is DAMVIQNPRYQVTQFGKPVTLSCSQTLNHNVMYWYQQKSSQAPKLLFHYYDKDFNNEADTPDNFQSRRPNTSFCFLDIRSPGLGDTAMYLCATRTRDNTYRSSGNTIYFGEGSWLTVV.

The chain links TRBV30 to TRBJ2-7; tentatively, D is TRBD1 (6 bases). Germline CDR1 GTSNPN, CDR2 SVGIG (reference sequence). The length of the CDR3 is 15 residues. The V end was cut by 3 bases, the J end by 3 bases, with 18 bases between. The CDR3 DNA is TGTGCCTGGAGCACGTACCGGGACATAATCTACGAGCAGTACTTC. It translates to CAWSTYRDIIYEQYF.

This sequence joins TRBV6-6 and TRBJ2-3; unclear D gene. Trimming removed 3 bases from V and 7 bases from J, with 11 bases in between. The germline V gene has CDR1 MNHNY and CDR2 SVGAGI (reference sequence). This CDR3 comprises 13 residues. The CDR3 is CASSYDGVNTQYF. The CDR3 coding sequence is TGTGCCAGCAGTTATGATGGGGTAAATACGCAGTATTTT.

The rearrangement links TRBV3-1 to TRBJ2-3, with 7 bases that match TRBD2. The ends lost 0 bases at V and 2 bases at J; junction bases unmatched: 14. Germline-derived CDR1 and CDR2 are LGHDT and YNNKEL (reference sequence). The CDR3 is 19 residues long. CDR3 coding DNA: TGTGCCAGCAGCCAAGATCTACTCGGGAGGCCGCTTACCACAGATACGCAGTATTTT. Its protein product is CASSQDLLGRPLTTDTQYF.

This clonotype showed up just a few times. The chain recombines TRBV9 with TRBJ2-1; perhaps TRBD1 as D (6 bases). Between the trimmed V and J ends, which lost 0 bases and 5 bases, there was a span of 9 bases. Per germline, CDR1 SGDLS and CDR2 YYNGEE. The CDR3 has 14 residues. CDR3 in amino acids: CASSVERGNNEQFF. The DNA for the CDR3 is TGTGCCAGCAGCGTAGAGAGGGGGAACAATGAGCAGTTCTTC.

This clonotype occurred many times. The CDR3 is CAISATSGGMRDTQYF. The CDR3 coding sequence is TGTGCCATCAGTGCGACTAGCGGGGGGATGAGAGATACGCAGTATTTT. The chain carries TRBV10-3 and TRBJ2-3, with 13 nucleotides matching TRBD2. Germline V gene lookup returns CDR1 ENHRY and CDR2 SYGVKD. The CDR3 totals 16 residues. Trimming took 4 bases from V and 5 from J; bases not matched to a gene: 6.

The rearrangement links TRBV24-1 to TRBJ1-2, with 7 bases fitting TRBD1. V gave up 12 bases and J gave up 4 bases; unmatched junction bases: 13. From germline, CDR1 is KGHDR and CDR2 SFDVKD. The CDR3 has 14 amino acids. DNA of the CDR3: TGTGCCGCGTCGAGGGGACAGTCTCTCTATGGCTACACCTTC. Its translation is CAASRGQSLYGYTF.

Written as DNA, the CDR3 is TGCGCCAGCAGCTTGGAGCCACAGGGGCTAGAGACCCAGTACTTC. It is translated as CASSLEPQGLETQYF. The gene calls are TRBV5-1 and TRBJ2-5; 7 bases line up with TRBD1. V was clipped by 0 bases and J by 4 bases; unmatched bases: 6. The germline CDR1 and CDR2 sequences are SGHRS and YFSETQ. The CDR3 is made up of 15 amino acids.

The V gene is TRBV5-1, the J gene TRBJ2-1, with TRBD2 identical over 11 bases. The CDR3 spans 15 residues. Trimming removed 4 bases from V and 9 bases from J; junction bases left unmatched: 9. Germline CDR1 SGHRS, CDR2 YFSETQ. CDR3 protein: CASSLGTSGPGEQFF. CDR3 bases: TGCGCCAGCAGCCTCGGGACTAGCGGCCCCGGTGAGCAGTTCTTC.

There are a few counts of this clonotype. V is TRBV29-1 and J is TRBJ1-2; D gene unclear. The CDR3 runs 12 residues. Trimming removed 3 bases at V and 2 bases at J, with 7 bases between. Germline loops: CDR1 SQVTM, CDR2 ANQGSEA. The CDR3 region is CSVDRENYGYTF. In DNA, the CDR3 is TGCAGCGTTGACCGTGAGAACTATGGCTACACCTTC.

The chain recombines TRBV27 with TRBJ2-7; D is possibly TRBD1 (5 bases). The CDR3 has 17 residues. The germline V gene encodes CDR1 MNHEY and CDR2 SMNVEV (reference sequence). Trimming took 4 bases from V and 3 from J, leaving 22 bases between them. The CDR3 sequence is CASSSLRHRRRGYEQYF. For the CDR3, the DNA is TGTGCCAGCAGTTCTCTTAGGCACAGGCGGCGAGGCTACGAGCAGTACTTC.

V is TRBV7-9 and J is TRBJ2-1; D possibly corresponds to TRBD2 (5 bases). CDR1 is SEHNR and CDR2 is FQNEAQ in the germline V gene (reference sequence). CDR3 size: 15 residues. V dropped 7 bases and J dropped 2 bases, with 15 bases sitting between them. The CDR3 reads CASMYGISPYNEQFF. The CDR3 DNA reads as TGTGCCAGCATGTACGGGATAAGTCCCTACAATGAGCAGTTCTTC.

The chain couples TRBV20-1 to TRBJ2-1, with D hard to call. The CDR3 is 16 residues long. CDR1 is DFQATT, CDR2 SNEGSKA, per germline (reference sequence). V lost 0 bases to trimming and J lost 3 bases, with 15 bases between them. The CDR3 DNA reads as TGCAGTGCTAGAGACCTCGCGTTTCATCTCTACAATGAGCAGTTCTTC. It codes for CSARDLAFHLYNEQFF.

V gene TRBV20-1 combines with J gene TRBJ2-6; D possibly corresponds to TRBD2 (5 bases). Germline values: CDR1 DFQATT, CDR2 SNEGSKA (reference sequence). The V end lost 1 base, the J end lost 0 bases, and 10 bases lay between the germline ends. This CDR3 comprises 16 residues. The CDR3 loop is CSARGLGASGANVLTF. The CDR3, as DNA: TGCAGTGCTAGAGGATTGGGAGCCTCTGGGGCCAACGTCCTGACTTTC.

The chain joins TRBV25-1 to TRBJ2-1, with D unresolved. This CDR3 is built from 14 residues. V was shortened by 2 bases and J by 6 bases, with 11 bases between the two germline ends. Germline-derived CDR1 and CDR2 are MGHDK and SYGVNS. The CDR3, as DNA: TGTGCCAGCAGTGAAGAAGGACGCACCAATGAGCAGTTCTTC. This translates into CASSEEGRTNEQFF.

The chain carries TRBV5-1 and TRBJ2-3; 14 nucleotides line up with TRBD2. V gave up 2 bases and J gave up 6 bases; unmatched junction bases: 8. The germline V gene encodes CDR1 SGHRS and CDR2 YFSETQ. The CDR3 has 17 amino acids. The CDR3 nucleotides are TGCGCCAGCAGCTTATCTCGGACTAGCGGGAGGCGCGATACGCAGTATTTT. Its translation is CASSLSRTSGRRDTQYF.

A few counts support this clonotype. This chain uses TRBV4-1 with TRBJ2-1; TRBD2 matches at 12 bases. With 3 bases clipped from V and 4 bases from J, the junction kept 7 bases outside the gene matches. The CDR3 covers 17 residues. Germline-derived CDR1 and CDR2 are MGHRA and YSYEKL. CDR3 sequence reads: CASSHGLAGKTYNEQFF. DNA of the CDR3: TGCGCCAGCAGCCACGGACTAGCGGGGAAAACATACAATGAGCAGTTCTTC.

The V call is TRBV4-1, the J call TRBJ2-5; TRBD2 aligns across 8 bases. The CDR3 spans 14 residues. Germline assignment: CDR1 MGHRA and CDR2 YSYEKL. The V and J ends lost 4 bases and 4 bases, in that order; junction bases with no gene match: 5. CDR3 sequence (DNA): TGCGCCAGCAGCCTTATAAGCGGGGGAGAGACCCAGTACTTC. Its translation: CASSLISGGETQYF.

The chain employs TRBV29-1 and TRBJ2-7; D is perhaps TRBD1 (6 bases). CDR3 length: 14 residues. V was cut by 7 bases and J by 0 bases, with 16 bases left in between. CDR1 and CDR2 (germline): SQVTM, ANQGSEA. CDR3 bases: TGCAGCGCCCTCCGGGACACGAACTCCTACGAGCAGTACTTC. Its translation: CSALRDTNSYEQYF.

This clonotype was seen ten or more times. This sequence joins TRBV7-3 and TRBJ2-2; D is possibly TRBD2 (5 bases). The CDR3 contains 15 residues. Between the trimmed V and J ends, which lost 5 bases and 5 bases, there was a span of 15 bases. The germline gives CDR1 SGHTA, CDR2 FQGTGA. CDR3 region: CASSPRGEGTGELFF. In DNA, the CDR3 is TGTGCCAGCAGCCCACGGGGAGAAGGTACCGGGGAGCTGTTTTTT.

This clonotype was observed at least ten times. The rearrangement uses TRBV12-3 or TRBV12-4 and TRBJ1-1; D gene unclear. Trimming left V 3 bases short and J 0 bases short, with 8 bases between. CDR3 length: 14 amino acids. The CDR3 coding sequence is TGTGCCAGCAGTTTTCCGAGCCTGAACACTGAAGCTTTCTTT. It codes for CASSFPSLNTEAFF.

This clonotype appeared a few times. The gene calls are TRBV20-1 and TRBJ2-3; D uncertain. The germline CDR1 and CDR2 sequences are DFQATT and SNEGSKA (reference sequence). V was clipped by 7 bases and J by 3 bases, with 17 bases between them. The CDR3 has 14 residues. In nucleotides, the CDR3 is TGCAGTGGTACTGCGGCCAAATCTACAGATACGCAGTATTTT. This translates into CSGTAAKSTDTQYF.

Many counts were recorded for this clonotype. The chain carries TRBV6-1 and TRBJ1-6; 9 bases map to TRBD1. Germline V gene sequence: CDR1 MNHNS, CDR2 SASEGT. The CDR3 loop spans 14 amino acids. The V gene end was trimmed by 6 bases and the J gene end by 10 bases; junction bases not matched to a gene: 7. CDR3 in DNA: TGTGCCAGCAGGGGGACAGGGAAAGGATCACCCCTCCACTTT. It is translated as CASRGTGKGSPLHF.

In its sample, this clonotype was seen a few times. The chain joins TRBV12-3 or TRBV12-4 to TRBJ2-7; D is perhaps TRBD1 (6 bases). This CDR3 is built from 14 residues. Deletions cut 3 bases from V and 3 bases from J, with 12 bases between. CDR3 nucleotides: TGTGCCAGCAGTTTGGACAGCGGTTACTACGAGCAGTACTTC. Translating it yields CASSLDSGYYEQYF.

The V and J genes are TRBV4-2 and TRBJ2-7, with TRBD1 matching over 8 bases. With V trimmed by 3 bases and J by 5 bases, 9 bases remained unmatched. This CDR3 contains 15 residues. From germline, CDR1 is LGHNA and CDR2 YNFKEQ. The CDR3 spells CASSQAGTGGNEQYF. The CDR3 DNA sequence: TGTGCCAGCAGCCAGGCCGGGACAGGCGGGAACGAGCAGTACTTC.

There are many counts of this clonotype. The chain carries TRBV29-1 and TRBJ1-5; TRBD1 matches at 9 bases. The CDR3 covers 14 residues. CDR1 is SQVTM and CDR2 is ANQGSEA in the germline V gene. Unmatched junction bases numbered 13, after V lost 5 bases and J lost 11 bases. CDR3 in amino acids: CSVTQEGQGRTQHF. CDR3 sequence (DNA): TGCAGCGTTACCCAAGAGGGACAGGGTAGGACCCAGCATTTT.

This rearrangement joins TRBV25-1 to TRBJ2-1, with 9 bases lining up with TRBD2. The CDR3 runs 16 residues. Trimming removed 2 bases from V and 7 bases from J; junction bases left unmatched: 9. Germline CDR1 MGHDK, CDR2 SYGVNS. CDR3 DNA: TGTGCCAGCAGTGAAGAGGGCGGGAGGGCCGGAAATGAGCAGTTCTTC. The encoded protein is CASSEEGGRAGNEQFF.